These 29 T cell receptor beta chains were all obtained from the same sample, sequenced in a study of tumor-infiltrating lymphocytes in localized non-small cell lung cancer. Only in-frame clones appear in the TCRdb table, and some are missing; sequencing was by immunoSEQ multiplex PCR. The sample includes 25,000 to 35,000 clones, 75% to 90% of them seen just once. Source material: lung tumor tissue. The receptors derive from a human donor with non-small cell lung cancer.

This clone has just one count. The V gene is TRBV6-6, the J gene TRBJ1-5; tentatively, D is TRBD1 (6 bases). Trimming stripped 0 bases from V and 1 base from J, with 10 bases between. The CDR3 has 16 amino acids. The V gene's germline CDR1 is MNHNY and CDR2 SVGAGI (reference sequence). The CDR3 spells CASSYSARGSNQPQHF. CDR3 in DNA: TGTGCCAGCAGTTACTCTGCCAGGGGAAGCAATCAGCCCCAGCATTTT.

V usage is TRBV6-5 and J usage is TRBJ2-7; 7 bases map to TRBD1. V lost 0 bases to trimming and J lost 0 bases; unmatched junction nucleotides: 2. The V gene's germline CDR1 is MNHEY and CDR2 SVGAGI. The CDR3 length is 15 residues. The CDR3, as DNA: TGTGCCAGCAGTTACTCCCGGGACAGCTCCTACGAGCAGTACTTC. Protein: CASSYSRDSSYEQYF.

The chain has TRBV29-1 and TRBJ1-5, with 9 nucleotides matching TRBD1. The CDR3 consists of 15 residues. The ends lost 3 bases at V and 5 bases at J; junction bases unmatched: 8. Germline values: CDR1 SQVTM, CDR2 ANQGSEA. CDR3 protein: CSVEKQGAQHQPQHF. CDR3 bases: TGCAGCGTTGAGAAACAGGGGGCTCAGCATCAGCCCCAGCATTTT.

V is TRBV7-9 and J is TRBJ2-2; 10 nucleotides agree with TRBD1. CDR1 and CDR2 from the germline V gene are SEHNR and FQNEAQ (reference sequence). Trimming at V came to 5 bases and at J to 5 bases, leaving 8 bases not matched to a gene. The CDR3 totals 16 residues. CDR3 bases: TGTGCCAGCAGCCTCACGACAGGGGGCGGGACCGGGGAGCTGTTTTTT. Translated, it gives CASSLTTGGGTGELFF.

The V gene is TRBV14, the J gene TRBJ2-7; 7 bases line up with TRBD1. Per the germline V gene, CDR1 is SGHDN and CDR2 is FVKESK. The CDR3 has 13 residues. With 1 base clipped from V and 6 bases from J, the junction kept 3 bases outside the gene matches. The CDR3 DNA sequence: TGTGCCAGCAGCCAAGGACAGGGAGTCGAGCAGTACTTC. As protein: CASSQGQGVEQYF.

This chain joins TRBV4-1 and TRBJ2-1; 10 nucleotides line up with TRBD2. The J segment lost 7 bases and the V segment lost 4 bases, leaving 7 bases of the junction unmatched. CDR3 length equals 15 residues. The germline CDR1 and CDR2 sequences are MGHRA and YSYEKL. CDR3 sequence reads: CASSLSGGAQNEQFF. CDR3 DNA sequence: TGCGCCAGCAGCCTAAGCGGGGGGGCCCAGAATGAGCAGTTCTTC.

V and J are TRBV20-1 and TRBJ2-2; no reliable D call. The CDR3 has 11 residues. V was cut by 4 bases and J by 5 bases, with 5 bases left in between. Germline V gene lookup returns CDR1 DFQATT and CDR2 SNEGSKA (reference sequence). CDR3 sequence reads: CSAMDTGELFF. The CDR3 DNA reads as TGCAGTGCTATGGATACCGGGGAGCTGTTTTTT.

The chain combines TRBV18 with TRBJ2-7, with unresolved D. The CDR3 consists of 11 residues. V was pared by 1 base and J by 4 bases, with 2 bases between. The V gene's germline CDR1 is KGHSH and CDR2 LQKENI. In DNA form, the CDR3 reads TGTGCCAGCTCACCACTGTACGAGCAGTACTTC. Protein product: CASSPLYEQYF.

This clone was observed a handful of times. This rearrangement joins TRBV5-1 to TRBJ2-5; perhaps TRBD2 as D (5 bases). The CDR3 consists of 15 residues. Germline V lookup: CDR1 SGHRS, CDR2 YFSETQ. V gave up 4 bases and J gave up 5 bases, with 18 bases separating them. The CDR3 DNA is TGCGCCAGCAGCGCCGGTACGGGGAGCACGGAGACCCAGTACTTC. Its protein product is CASSAGTGSTETQYF.

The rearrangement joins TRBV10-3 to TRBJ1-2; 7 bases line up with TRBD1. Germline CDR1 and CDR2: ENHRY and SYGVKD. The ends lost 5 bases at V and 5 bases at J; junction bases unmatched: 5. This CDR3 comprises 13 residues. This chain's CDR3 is CAISPDRAYGYTF. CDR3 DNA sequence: TGTGCCATCAGTCCCGACAGGGCATATGGCTACACCTTC.

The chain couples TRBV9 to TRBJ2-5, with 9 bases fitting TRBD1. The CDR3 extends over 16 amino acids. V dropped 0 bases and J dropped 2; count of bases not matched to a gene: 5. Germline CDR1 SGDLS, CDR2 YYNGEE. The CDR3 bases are TGTGCCAGCAGCGTAGCTATTGGACAGGGGCAAGAGACCCAGTACTTC. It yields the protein CASSVAIGQGQETQYF.

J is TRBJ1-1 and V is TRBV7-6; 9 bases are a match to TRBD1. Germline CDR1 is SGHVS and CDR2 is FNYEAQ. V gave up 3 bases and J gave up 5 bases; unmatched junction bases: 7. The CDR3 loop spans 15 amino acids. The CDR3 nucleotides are TGTGCCAGCAGCTTGGGACAGGGTCTGGGGACTGAAGCTTTCTTT. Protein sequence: CASSLGQGLGTEAFF.

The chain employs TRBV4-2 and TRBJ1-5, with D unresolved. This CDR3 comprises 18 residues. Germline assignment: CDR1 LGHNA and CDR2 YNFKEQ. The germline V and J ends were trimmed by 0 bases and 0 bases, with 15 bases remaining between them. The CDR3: CASSQELIGRYSNQPQHF. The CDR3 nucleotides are TGTGCCAGCAGCCAAGAATTAATTGGACGGTATAGCAATCAGCCCCAGCATTTT.

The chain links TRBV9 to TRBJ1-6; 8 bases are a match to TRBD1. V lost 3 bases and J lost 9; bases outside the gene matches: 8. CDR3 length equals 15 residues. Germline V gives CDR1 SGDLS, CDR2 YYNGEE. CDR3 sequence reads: CASSAAGQAGSPLHF. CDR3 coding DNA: TGTGCCAGCAGCGCCGCGGGACAGGCGGGTTCACCCCTCCACTTT.

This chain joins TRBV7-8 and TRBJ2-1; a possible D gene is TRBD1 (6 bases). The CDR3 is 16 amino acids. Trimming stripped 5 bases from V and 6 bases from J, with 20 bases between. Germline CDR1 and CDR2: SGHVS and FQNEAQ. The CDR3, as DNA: TGTGCCAGCAGCGGCCAACAGGGTATCCTGAGCAATGAGCAGTTCTTC. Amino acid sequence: CASSGQQGILSNEQFF. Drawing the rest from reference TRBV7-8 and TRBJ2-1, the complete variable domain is GAGVSQSPRYKVAKRGQDVALRCDPISGHVSLFWYQQALGQGPEFLTYFQNEAQLDKSGLPSDRFFAERPEGSVSTLKIQRTQQEDSAVYLCASSGQQGILSNEQFFGPGTRLTVL.

The CDR3 is CASSSGRQGFPEAFF. The CDR3 nucleotides are TGTGCCAGCAGCTCGGGGCGACAGGGATTTCCTGAAGCTTTCTTT. The chain uses TRBV7-2 and TRBJ1-1; 7 nucleotides match TRBD1. The CDR3 has 15 amino acids. V shed 4 bases, J shed 6 bases, and the junction held 11 bases outside the gene matches. The germline V gene encodes CDR1 SGHTA and CDR2 FQGNSA.

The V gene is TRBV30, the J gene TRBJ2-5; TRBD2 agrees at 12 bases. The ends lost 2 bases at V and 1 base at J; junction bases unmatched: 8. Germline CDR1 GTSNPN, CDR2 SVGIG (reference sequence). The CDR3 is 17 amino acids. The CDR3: CAWSPGLAGPGQETQYF. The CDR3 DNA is TGTGCCTGGAGTCCGGGACTAGCGGGCCCGGGCCAAGAGACCCAGTACTTC.

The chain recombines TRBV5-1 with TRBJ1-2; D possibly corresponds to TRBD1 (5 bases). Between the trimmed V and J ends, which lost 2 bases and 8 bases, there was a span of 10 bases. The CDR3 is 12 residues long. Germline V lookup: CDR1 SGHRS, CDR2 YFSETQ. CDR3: CASSFQGRGYTF. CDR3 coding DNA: TGCGCCAGCAGCTTTCAGGGTCGGGGCTACACCTTC.

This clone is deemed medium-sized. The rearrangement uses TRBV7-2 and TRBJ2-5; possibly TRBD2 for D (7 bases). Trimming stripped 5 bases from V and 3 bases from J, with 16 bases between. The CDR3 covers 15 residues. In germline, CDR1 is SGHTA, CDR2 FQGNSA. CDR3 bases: TGTGCCAGCAGCCTCCGTACAGGGAGGGAAGAGACCCAGTACTTC. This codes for CASSLRTGREETQYF.

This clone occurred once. CDR3: CASSLSSLEGEQYF. CDR3 DNA: TGTGCCAGCAGTTTAAGCAGCCTAGAGGGCGAGCAGTACTTC. J is TRBJ2-7 and V is TRBV28; TRBD2 is a possible D gene (5 bases). The CDR3 has 14 residues. The V end was cut by 2 bases, the J end by 6 bases, with 14 bases between. Germline V gene lookup returns CDR1 MDHEN and CDR2 SYDVKM. Full variable domain (missing parts from reference TRBV28 and TRBJ2-7): DVKVTQSSRYLVKRTGEKVFLECVQDMDHENMFWYRQDPGLGLRLIYFSYDVKMKEKGDIPEGYSVSREKKERFSLILESASTNQTSMYLCASSLSSLEGEQYFGPGTRLTVT.

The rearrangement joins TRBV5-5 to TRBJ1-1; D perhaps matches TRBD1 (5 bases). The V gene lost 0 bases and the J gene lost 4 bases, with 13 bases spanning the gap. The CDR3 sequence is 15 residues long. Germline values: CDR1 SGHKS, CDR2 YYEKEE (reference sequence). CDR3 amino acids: CASSLGQGGSTEAFF. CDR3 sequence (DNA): TGTGCCAGCAGCTTGGGTCAGGGCGGTAGCACTGAAGCTTTCTTT.

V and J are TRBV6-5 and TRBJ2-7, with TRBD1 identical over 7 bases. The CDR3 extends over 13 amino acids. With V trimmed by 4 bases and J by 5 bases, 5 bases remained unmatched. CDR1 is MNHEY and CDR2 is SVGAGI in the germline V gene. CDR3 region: CASSSQGRNEQYF. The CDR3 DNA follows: TGTGCCAGCAGTTCACAGGGGCGGAACGAGCAGTACTTC.

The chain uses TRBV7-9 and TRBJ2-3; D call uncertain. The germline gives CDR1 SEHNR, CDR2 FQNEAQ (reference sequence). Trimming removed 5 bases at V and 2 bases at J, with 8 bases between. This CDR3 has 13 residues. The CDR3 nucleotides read TGTGCCAGCAGCGCGGACCCCACAGATACGCAGTATTTT. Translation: CASSADPTDTQYF. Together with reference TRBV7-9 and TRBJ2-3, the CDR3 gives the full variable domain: DTGVSQNPRHKITKRGQNVTFRCDPISEHNRLYWYRQTLGQGPEFLTYFQNEAQLEKSRLLSDRFSAERPKGSFSTLEIQRTEQGDSAMYLCASSADPTDTQYFGPGTRLTVL.

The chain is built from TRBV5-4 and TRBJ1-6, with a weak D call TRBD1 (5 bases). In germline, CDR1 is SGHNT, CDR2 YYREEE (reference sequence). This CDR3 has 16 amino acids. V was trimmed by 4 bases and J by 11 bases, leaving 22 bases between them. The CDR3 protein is CASSVRDSRLSPPLHF. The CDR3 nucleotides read TGTGCCAGCAGCGTCAGGGATTCCCGGCTCTCTCCACCCCTCCACTTT. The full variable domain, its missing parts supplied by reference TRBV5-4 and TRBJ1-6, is ETGVTQSPTHLIKTRGQQVTLRCSSQSGHNTVSWYQQALGQGPQFIFQYYREEENGRGNFPPRFSGLQFPNYSSELNVNALELDDSALYLCASSVRDSRLSPPLHFGNGTRLTVT.

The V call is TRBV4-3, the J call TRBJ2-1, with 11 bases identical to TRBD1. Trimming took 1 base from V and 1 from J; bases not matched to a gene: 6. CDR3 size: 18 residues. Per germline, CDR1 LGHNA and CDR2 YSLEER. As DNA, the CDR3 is TGCGCCAGCAGCCAAGGGACAGGGGGCAGGAGTTCCTACAATGAGCAGTTCTTC. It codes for CASSQGTGGRSSYNEQFF.

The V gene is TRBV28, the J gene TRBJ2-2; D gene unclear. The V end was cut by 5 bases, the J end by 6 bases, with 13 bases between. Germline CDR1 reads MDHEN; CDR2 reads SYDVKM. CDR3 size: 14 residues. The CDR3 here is CASSLHTNPGELFF. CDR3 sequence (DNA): TGTGCCAGCAGTCTCCACACCAACCCCGGGGAGCTGTTTTTT.

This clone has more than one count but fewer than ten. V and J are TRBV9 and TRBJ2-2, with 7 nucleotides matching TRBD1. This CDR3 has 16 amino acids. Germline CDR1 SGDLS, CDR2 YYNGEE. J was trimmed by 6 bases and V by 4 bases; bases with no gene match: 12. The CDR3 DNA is TGTGCCAGCAGCACCCGACAGGGAAGGGGTGCCGGGGAGCTGTTTTTT. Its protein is CASSTRQGRGAGELFF.

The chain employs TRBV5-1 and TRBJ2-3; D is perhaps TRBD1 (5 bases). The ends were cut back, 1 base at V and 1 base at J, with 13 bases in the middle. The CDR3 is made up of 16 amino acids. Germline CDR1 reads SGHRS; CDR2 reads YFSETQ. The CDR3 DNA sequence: TGCGCCAGCAGCTTGATGGCAGGGTATGGCACAGATACGCAGTATTTT. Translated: CASSLMAGYGTDTQYF. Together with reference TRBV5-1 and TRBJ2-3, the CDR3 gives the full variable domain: KAGVTQTPRYLIKTRGQQVTLSCSPISGHRSVSWYQQTPGQGLQFLFEYFSETQRNKGNFPGRFSGRQFSNSRSEMNVSTLELGDSALYLCASSLMAGYGTDTQYFGPGTRLTVL.

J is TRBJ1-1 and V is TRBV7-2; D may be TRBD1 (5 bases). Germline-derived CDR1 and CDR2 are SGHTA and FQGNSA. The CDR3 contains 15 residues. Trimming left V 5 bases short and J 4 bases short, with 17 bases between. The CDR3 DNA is TGTGCCAGCAGCCCAGATCGGGGGTTCACCACTGAAGCTTTCTTT. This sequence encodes CASSPDRGFTTEAFF.